This TCR beta chain was documented in a study of siplizumab effects on memory and regulatory T cells. Study conclusions and caveats: Naive T cells appeared more varied than memory cells and looked like key alloresponse contributors. To unstimulated subsets, only a minor fraction of alloreactive clones could be mapped.

This clone has a single count. Antigen specificity is unknown. Clones were read by immunoSEQ multiplex PCR, and TCRdb kept only the in-frame ones, dropping some. The sample holds more than 85,000 clones, just over 90% seen once. The germline CDR1 and CDR2 sequences are SEHNR and FQNEAQ (reference sequence). V lost 5 bases and J 0 bases, leaving 7 bases between the germline ends. The CDR3 loop spans 14 amino acids. The sample taken for sequencing was Tregs sorted from blood. This sequence was found in a human donor in good health. The chain has TRBV7-9 and TRBJ2-2; no firm D call. CDR3: CASSRATNTGELFF. CDR3 nucleotide sequence: TGTGCCAGCAGCAGGGCCACGAACACCGGGGAGCTGTTTTTT.